Listed here are 15 T cell receptor beta chains from one sample, sequenced in a study of T-cell reconstitution after alpha-beta-depleted transplantation in children. TCRbeta library preparation incorporated unique molecular identifiers. TCRdb called the PCR reads again in MiXCR, with one record for every CDR3 protein. The sample records fewer than 550,000 distinct CDR3 sequences, roughly a tenth being singletons. Sequencing used PBMCs, obtained before TCRalphabeta/CD19-depleted stem cell transplant. The origin of the receptors is a child aged 2-15 years with inherited bone marrow failure, due to receive a stem cell transplant.

As concerns this clonotype: It may be a read error: a sequence one base away is much more abundant. The gene calls are TRBV4-1 and TRBJ1-2; 7 positions match TRBD1. Germline V gene sequence: CDR1 MGHRA, CDR2 YSYEKL. This CDR3 has 16 residues. The V gene end was trimmed by 1 base and the J gene end by 6 bases; junction bases not matched to a gene: 11. The CDR3 region has the DNA TGCGCCAGCAGCCAAGCAGCTTGGATAGGGGGCGATGGCTACACCTTC. Its protein product is CASSQAAWIGGDGYTF.

This clonotype has a handful of counts. The V and J genes are TRBV7-1 and TRBJ2-4, with 10 bases identical to TRBD1. TRBV7-1 is an ORF for which the function is uncertain. CDR3 length equals 20 residues. Losses at the gene ends were 0 bases for V and 0 bases for J; bases not matched to a gene: 11. Written as DNA, the CDR3 is TGTGCCAGCAGCTCAGCGGGACAGGGGAAACTCCCCATAGCCAAAAACATTCAGTACTTC. Translated, it gives CASSSAGQGKLPIAKNIQYF.

A remark on this clonotype: A read error may be the cause here, since a much bigger clone is one base away. The conserved phenylalanine or tryptophan is not found at the CDR3 terminus, so this likely reflects a read error. No DNA is shown, since the ends of the CDR3 on it are uncertain; the CDR3 is the one TCRdb lists. The gene calls are TRBV6-1 and TRBJ2-7; the table's D call, TRBD2, has no DNA check behind it. The germline CDR1 and CDR2 sequences are MNHNS and SASEGT. A total of 13 residues make up the CDR3, ends included. This CDR3 is CASSHEIAGGKYY.

This clonotype showed up many times. The chain is built from TRBV20-1 and TRBJ1-1; unclear D gene. This CDR3 comprises 14 residues. Germline-derived CDR1 and CDR2 are DFQATT and SNEGSKA (reference sequence). Trimming removed 3 bases at V and 0 bases at J, with 11 bases between. The CDR3 region has the DNA TGCAGTGCTAGCTGGGGTCCCTTGAACACTGAAGCTTTCTTT. Its translation is CSASWGPLNTEAFF.

This clonotype was found many times. The genes are TRBV6-2 or TRBV6-3 and TRBJ1-6, with D possibly being TRBD1 (5 bases). The V gene's germline CDR1 is MNHEY and CDR2 SVGEGT. Trimming stripped 2 bases from V and 8 bases from J, with 10 bases between. This CDR3 spans 14 amino acids. The CDR3 loop is CASSYAEGHSPLHF. The CDR3 nucleotides read TGTGCCAGCAGTTACGCGGAGGGACATTCACCCCTCCACTTT.

The rearrangement joins TRBV7-2 to TRBJ2-1; D unresolved. The CDR3 covers 12 residues. Trimming shortened V by 3 bases and J by 9 bases, and 9 bases separated the two germline ends. Germline V gene sequence: CDR1 SGHTA, CDR2 FQGNSA. The CDR3 reads CASSFGASEQFF. CDR3 DNA sequence: TGTGCCAGCAGCTTTGGAGCTAGTGAGCAGTTCTTC.

In this sample, this clonotype turned up a few times. The V gene is TRBV5-1, the J gene TRBJ2-7; tentatively, D is TRBD1 (5 bases). Trimming stripped 3 bases from V and 5 bases from J, with 15 bases between. Looked up from germline, CDR1 is SGHRS and CDR2 is YFSETQ. The CDR3 has 14 amino acids. Written as DNA, the CDR3 is TGCGCCAGCAGCTATACGGCAGGGATGGACGAGCAGTACTTC. It codes for CASSYTAGMDEQYF.

V is TRBV28 and J is TRBJ2-1; either TRBD1 or TRBD2 may supply D (5 bases each). From germline, CDR1 is MDHEN and CDR2 SYDVKM. Trimming left V 7 bases short and J 4 bases short, with 20 bases between. This CDR3 has 16 amino acids. The CDR3 coding sequence is TGTGCCAGCATCCTAACCGGGACCGCTTCGTACAATGAGCAGTTCTTC. It is translated as CASILTGTASYNEQFF.

This clonotype was observed many times. The chain uses TRBV5-1 and TRBJ2-4; the D call may be TRBD1 or TRBD2 (6 bases each). This CDR3 is 14 amino acids long. CDR1 is SGHRS, CDR2 YFSETQ, per germline. The V end lost 4 bases, the J end lost 8 bases, and 16 bases lay between the germline ends. For the CDR3, the DNA is TGCGCCAGCAGCCCGGAGGGGGATAGCGACATTCAGTACTTC. It yields the protein CASSPEGDSDIQYF.

This clonotype was seen a handful of times. The J gene is TRBJ2-5, the V gene TRBV12-3 or TRBV12-4, with D perhaps matching TRBD2 (5 bases). The V and J ends lost 9 bases and 3 bases respectively, with 14 bases between them. The CDR3 has 13 amino acids. The CDR3 here is CASHRGYEETQYF. DNA of the CDR3: TGTGCCAGTCACCGCGGGTACGAAGAGACCCAGTACTTC.

Worth noting for this clonotype: A much bigger clone sits one base away, suggesting this may be a read error. The chain uses TRBV12-3 or TRBV12-4 and TRBJ1-2; 7 nucleotides align to TRBD1. This CDR3 spans 15 amino acids. Losses at the gene ends were 4 bases for V and 2 bases for J; bases not matched to a gene: 7. CDR3 in amino acids: CASSSPRQGNYGYTF. The CDR3 nucleotides read TGTGCCAGCAGTTCCCCTCGACAGGGAAACTATGGCTACACCTTC.

This clonotype was picked up many times. This chain connects TRBV9 to TRBJ1-2; TRBD1 aligns across 12 bases. With 5 bases clipped from V and 4 bases from J, the junction kept 6 bases outside the gene matches. Germline V gives CDR1 SGDLS, CDR2 YYNGEE. The CDR3 covers 15 residues. The CDR3 reads CASRAGTGGAYGYTF. The CDR3 DNA is TGTGCCAGCAGGGCCGGGACAGGGGGCGCCTATGGCTACACCTTC.

Only a few counts were recorded for this clonotype. The rearrangement links TRBV6-1 to TRBJ2-2, with 7 bases aligning to TRBD1. V lost 5 bases, J lost 6 bases, and 12 bases stayed unmatched. The CDR3 extends over 16 amino acids. From germline, CDR1 is MNHNS and CDR2 SASEGT. CDR3 DNA sequence: TGTGCCAGCAGTCGGGACAGTCCTACCTCCCCCGGGGAGCTGTTTTTT. Amino acids: CASSRDSPTSPGELFF.

This clonotype was counted ten times or more. The CDR3 is CASSSTRGGFGEQYF. The CDR3 region has the DNA TGTGCCAGCAGCTCAACGCGGGGGGGGTTTGGTGAGCAGTACTTC. The rearrangement uses TRBV7-2 and TRBJ2-7; 9 bases agree with TRBD2. The length of the CDR3 is 15 residues. CDR1 is SGHTA and CDR2 is FQGNSA in the germline V gene. V trimming: 4 bases; J trimming: 7 bases; junction bases outside the gene matches: 11.

The chain couples TRBV7-2 to TRBJ2-5; no reliable D call. Germline CDR1 reads SGHTA; CDR2 reads FQGNSA. Trimming pared 2 bases from V and 6 bases from J, leaving 13 bases between. This CDR3 spans 14 amino acids. CDR3 sequence reads: CASSLWADEKTQYF. Written as DNA, the CDR3 is TGTGCCAGCAGCTTATGGGCTGATGAAAAGACCCAGTACTTC.